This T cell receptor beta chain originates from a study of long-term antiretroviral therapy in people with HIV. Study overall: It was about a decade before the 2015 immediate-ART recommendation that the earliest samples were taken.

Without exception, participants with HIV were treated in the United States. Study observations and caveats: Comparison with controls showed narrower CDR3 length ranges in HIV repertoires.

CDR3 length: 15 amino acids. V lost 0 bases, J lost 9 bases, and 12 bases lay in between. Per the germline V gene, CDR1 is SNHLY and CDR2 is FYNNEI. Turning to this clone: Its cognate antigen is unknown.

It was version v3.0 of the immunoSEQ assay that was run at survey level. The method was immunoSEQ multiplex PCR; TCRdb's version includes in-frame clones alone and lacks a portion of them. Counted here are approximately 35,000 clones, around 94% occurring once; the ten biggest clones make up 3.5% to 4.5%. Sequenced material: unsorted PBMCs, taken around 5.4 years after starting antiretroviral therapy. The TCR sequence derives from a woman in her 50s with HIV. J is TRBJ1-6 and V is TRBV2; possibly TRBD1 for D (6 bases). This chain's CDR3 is CASSEARPGASPLHF. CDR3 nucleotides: TGTGCCAGCAGTGAAGCGAGGCCAGGGGCTTCACCCCTCCACTTT.